What follows is one TCR beta chain and its context. The antigen remains unidentified. The data were taken from a study of cytomegalovirus exposure and HLA in healthy donors. Though probably carrying unrecorded immune exposures, donors were nominally healthy at sampling. Broader study findings: After further analysis at a later stage, 16,951 TCR beta sequences were associated with HLA alleles at 0.05 false discovery rate. TCR beta V- and J-gene trimming was later associated with a missense DCLRE1C variant.

This PCR relied on a set of 60 Vbeta primers and 13 Jbeta primers. Assay used: immunoSEQ multiplex PCR; TCRdb lists only in-frame clones, some missing. The sample shows some 98,000 clones, less than 80% of them seen only once. The source is a man aged 35-49 years in good health and CMV-seronegative. Sequencing was performed on PBMCs.

The CDR3 loop is CATRQGADSGEAFF. In nucleotides, the CDR3 is TGTGCCACCCGACAGGGAGCAGATTCGGGTGAAGCTTTCTTT. The genes are TRBV10-3 and TRBJ1-1, with 7 bases that match TRBD1. Trimming cost V 10 bases and J 7 bases; bases outside gene matches: 15. Germline V gene lookup returns CDR1 ENHRY and CDR2 SYGVKD. The CDR3 is 14 residues long.